The rows below give T cell receptor beta chains drawn from one sample of a study of blood T cell repertoires in COVID-19. The data were produced by immunoSEQ multiplex PCR, yet TCRdb's version contains in-frame clones alone and is incomplete. The data hold some 320,000 clones, with around 87% observed a single time. Sample: peripheral blood. These receptor sequences come from a woman in her fifties or sixties who had recovered from COVID-19. Both conserved end residues are part of each CDR3. The D gene is left open where the match is weak. Size values are once, few and many counts, or a class for expanded clones, and some rows have none.

D gene: TRBD2
clone size: .
V gene: TRBV19
J gene: TRBJ2-5
CDR3 protein: CASSIPGLASSGETQYF
CDR3 DNA: TGTGCCAGTAGTATACCGGGACTAGCCAGTTCCGGAGAGACCCAGTACTTC

D gene: .
clone size: .
V gene: TRBV7-2
J gene: TRBJ2-2
CDR3 protein: CASSFGRDGELFF
CDR3 DNA: TGTGCCAGCAGCTTCGGTAGAGACGGGGAGCTGTTTTTT

D gene: .
clone size: .
V gene: TRBV2
J gene: TRBJ1-2
CDR3 protein: CASSETTTGRYGYTF
CDR3 DNA: TGTGCCAGCAGTGAAACCACCACAGGCCGCTATGGCTACACCTTC

D gene: .
clone size: .
V gene: TRBV28
J gene: TRBJ2-7
CDR3 protein: CASKDQGPYEQYF
CDR3 DNA: TGTGCCAGCAAAGATCAGGGGCCGTACGAGCAGTACTTC

D gene: TRBD1
clone size: .
V gene: TRBV6-2/TRBV6-3
J gene: TRBJ1-6
CDR3 protein: CASSFDRGLLGSPLHF
CDR3 DNA: TGTGCCAGCAGTTTTGACAGGGGCCTCCTGGGGTCACCCCTCCACTTT

D gene: .
clone size: .
V gene: TRBV29-1
J gene: TRBJ1-3
CDR3 protein: CSVVQDVGNTIYF
CDR3 DNA: TGCAGCGTTGTACAGGACGTTGGAAACACCATATATTTT

D gene: TRBD2
clone size: .
V gene: TRBV11-1
J gene: TRBJ2-5
CDR3 protein: CASSLGLAETQYF
CDR3 DNA: TGTGCCAGCAGCTTAGGACTAGCGGAGACCCAGTACTTC

D gene: .
clone size: .
V gene: TRBV20-1
J gene: TRBJ2-7
CDR3 protein: CSASQEFSYEQYF
CDR3 DNA: TGCAGTGCTAGTCAGGAATTCTCCTACGAGCAGTACTTC

D gene: TRBD2
clone size: .
V gene: TRBV27
J gene: TRBJ2-7
CDR3 protein: CASQKRGSYEQYF
CDR3 DNA: TGTGCCAGCCAGAAGCGGGGCTCCTACGAGCAGTACTTC

D gene: .
clone size: .
V gene: TRBV5-1
J gene: TRBJ1-1
CDR3 protein: CASSLSADTEAFF
CDR3 DNA: TGCGCCAGCAGCTTGTCGGCGGACACTGAAGCTTTCTTT

D gene: .
clone size: .
V gene: TRBV11-2
J gene: TRBJ1-1
CDR3 protein: CASSLSTSTEAFF
CDR3 DNA: TGTGCCAGCAGCTTGAGTACGAGTACGGAAGCTTTCTTT

D gene: .
clone size: .
V gene: TRBV19
J gene: TRBJ1-1
CDR3 protein: CASSTTGNTEAFF
CDR3 DNA: TGTGCCAGTAGTACCACAGGAAACACTGAAGCTTTCTTT

D gene: TRBD1
clone size: .
V gene: TRBV10-3
J gene: TRBJ1-1
CDR3 protein: CAISRQGGTEAFF
CDR3 DNA: TGTGCCATCAGTAGACAGGGCGGCACTGAAGCTTTCTTT

D gene: .
clone size: .
V gene: TRBV6-5
J gene: TRBJ1-5
CDR3 protein: CASSNTGNQPQHF
CDR3 DNA: TGTGCCAGCAGCAACACAGGGAATCAGCCCCAGCATTTT

D gene: TRBD1
clone size: .
V gene: TRBV6-5
J gene: TRBJ2-1
CDR3 protein: CASMGTGAYNEQFF
CDR3 DNA: TGTGCCAGCATGGGGACAGGGGCTTACAATGAGCAGTTCTTC

D gene: .
clone size: .
V gene: TRBV28
J gene: TRBJ1-5
CDR3 protein: CASSLWGGQPQHF
CDR3 DNA: TGTGCCAGCAGTTTATGGGGAGGTCAGCCCCAGCATTTT

D gene: .
clone size: .
V gene: TRBV25-1
J gene: TRBJ1-4
CDR3 protein: CASSGGSTTNEKLFF
CDR3 DNA: TGTGCCAGCAGTGGGGGCAGCACAACTAATGAAAAACTGTTTTTT

D gene: TRBD1
clone size: once
V gene: TRBV5-1
J gene: TRBJ2-7
CDR3 protein: CASSLSRQGWYEQYF
CDR3 DNA: TGCGCCAGCAGCTTGAGTCGACAGGGCTGGTACGAGCAGTACTTC

D gene: .
clone size: .
V gene: TRBV7-9
J gene: TRBJ2-7
CDR3 protein: CASSLADSYYSSYEQYF
CDR3 DNA: TGTGCCAGCAGCTTAGCGGACTCCTACTATAGCTCCTACGAGCAGTACTTC

D gene: .
clone size: .
V gene: TRBV10-1
J gene: TRBJ2-1
CDR3 protein: CASSESRVGEQFF
CDR3 DNA: TGCGCCAGCAGTGAGTCTAGAGTCGGTGAGCAGTTCTTC

D gene: .
clone size: .
V gene: TRBV18
J gene: TRBJ2-5
CDR3 protein: CASSPQAPQREETQYF
CDR3 DNA: TGTGCCAGCTCACCTCAGGCCCCCCAGCGGGAAGAGACCCAGTACTTC

D gene: .
clone size: once
V gene: TRBV2
J gene: TRBJ1-1
CDR3 protein: CASSGPGLNTEAFF
CDR3 DNA: TGTGCCAGCAGTGGTCCAGGTTTGAACACTGAAGCTTTCTTT

D gene: .
clone size: .
V gene: TRBV27
J gene: TRBJ1-1
CDR3 protein: CASRLQGYTEAFF
CDR3 DNA: TGTGCCAGCAGGCTCCAGGGGTACACTGAAGCTTTCTTT

D gene: .
clone size: .
V gene: TRBV6-2/TRBV6-3
J gene: TRBJ2-5
CDR3 protein: CASSTRTTFQETQYF
CDR3 DNA: TGTGCCAGCAGTACGCGGACTACCTTCCAAGAGACCCAGTACTTC

D gene: .
clone size: .
V gene: TRBV6-2/TRBV6-3
J gene: TRBJ2-3
CDR3 protein: CASSELPPDTQYF
CDR3 DNA: TGTGCCAGCAGTGAGCTGCCCCCCGATACGCAGTATTTT

D gene: TRBD2
clone size: .
V gene: TRBV10-3
J gene: TRBJ2-7
CDR3 protein: CAISGTSGAYEQYF
CDR3 DNA: TGTGCCATCAGCGGGACTAGCGGGGCCTACGAGCAGTACTTC

D gene: TRBD1
clone size: .
V gene: TRBV29-1
J gene: TRBJ1-1
CDR3 protein: CSVVRQGGTEAFF
CDR3 DNA: TGCAGCGTCGTTCGACAGGGTGGAACTGAAGCTTTCTTT